Following are 7 T cell receptor beta chains from one sample sequenced in a study of T cells in pancreatic ductal adenocarcinoma. Selected pancreatic ductal adenocarcinoma patients had undergone surgery without neoadjuvant therapy. Profiling relied on immunoSEQ multiplex PCR, and the TCRdb table lists in-frame clones only, not all of them. This sample has about 9,000 clones, with about nine tenths found just once. The specimen was PBMCs. The receptors stem from a human donor with pancreatic ductal adenocarcinoma.

The chain links TRBV4-2 to TRBJ1-1, with 7 bases identical to TRBD1. The CDR3 extends over 14 amino acids. Trimming took 4 bases from V and 3 from J; bases not matched to a gene: 5. Germline V gene data show CDR1 as LGHNA and CDR2 as YNFKEQ. CDR3 in amino acids: CASSRGDRDTEAFF. The CDR3 nucleotides read TGTGCCAGCAGCCGCGGAGACAGGGACACTGAAGCTTTCTTT.

This chain uses TRBV9 with TRBJ2-1; maybe TRBD2 (6 bases). Germline V gene lookup returns CDR1 SGDLS and CDR2 YYNGEE. The CDR3 sequence is 16 residues long. V lost 3 bases, J lost 6 bases, and 19 bases lay in between. The CDR3 sequence is CASSATGTQGTNEQFF. CDR3 coding DNA: TGTGCCAGCAGCGCTACCGGGACTCAGGGCACCAATGAGCAGTTCTTC.

This chain connects TRBV6-1 to TRBJ1-5; no clear D. CDR1 MNHNS and CDR2 SASEGT come from the germline V gene. Trimming took 6 bases from V and 6 from J, leaving 18 bases between them. The CDR3 has 15 residues. Here the CDR3 reads CASRLAFAAGQPQHF. The CDR3 DNA reads TGTGCCAGCAGACTAGCTTTTGCGGCTGGTCAGCCCCAGCATTTT.

CDR3 DNA: TGTGCCAGCAGTTTTCCAGGTCCTAACACTGAAGCTTTCTTT. Translating it yields CASSFPGPNTEAFF. This sequence joins TRBV27 and TRBJ1-1; D gene unclear. Trimming shortened V by 3 bases and J by 2 bases, and 10 bases separated the two germline ends. This CDR3 is built from 14 residues. From germline, CDR1 is MNHEY and CDR2 SMNVEV (reference sequence).

The chain has TRBV7-3 and TRBJ2-2, with D hard to call. The germline V gene encodes CDR1 SGHTA and CDR2 FQGTGA. Trimming took 6 bases from V and 7 from J, leaving 12 bases between them. The CDR3 consists of 13 residues. This chain's CDR3 is CASRPGSHGELFF. Here the CDR3 DNA reads TGTGCCAGCAGACCAGGTTCCCACGGGGAGCTGTTTTTT.

This chain connects TRBV7-8 to TRBJ1-6, with 11 bases identical to TRBD1. The CDR3 covers 16 residues. J gave up 7 bases and V 5 bases, and 7 bases lay outside the gene matches. The germline V gene encodes CDR1 SGHVS and CDR2 FQNEAQ. CDR3 region: CASSARDRGSNSPLHF. DNA for the CDR3: TGTGCCAGCAGCGCCCGGGACAGGGGGAGCAATTCACCCCTCCACTTT.

The chain combines TRBV6-1 with TRBJ2-7; D is uncertain. The germline gives CDR1 MNHNS, CDR2 SASEGT. There are 11 residues in the CDR3. V shed 1 base and J shed 12 bases, with 10 bases lying between them. CDR3 loop: CASSEGYVRYF. CDR3 DNA sequence: TGTGCCAGCAGTGAAGGATACGTGCGGTACTTC.